A selection of T cell receptor beta chains follows, all from one sample in a study of neurological immune-mediated disorders. One entry per CDR3 protein results from TCRdb running MiXCR on the 5' RACE reads. This sample has roughly 89,000 distinct CDR3 sequences, with 2.6% found just once. What was sequenced was PBMCs. The receptors were sampled from a woman aged 25 to 39 with multiple sclerosis. Each CDR3 is given with its conserved first and last residue. A D gene is named only where the DNA matches it firmly. Some rows have no size entry. The others give once, few or many, or a class for an expanded clone.

abundance,len,v_gene,j_gene,d_gene,CDR3nt,CDR3aa
many,15,TRBV4-1,TRBJ2-2,-,TGCGCCAGCAGGTCGGTCGGATCGAACACCGGGGAGCTGTTTTTT,CASRSVGSNTGELFF
many,13,TRBV5-5,TRBJ1-2,-,TGTGCCAGCAGCTTGGCCAGTACGTATGGCTACACCTTC,CASSLASTYGYTF
many,14,TRBV12-3/TRBV12-4,TRBJ2-7,-,TGTGCCAGCAGTTTCGGGCGGGCAAGCTACGAGCAGTACTTC,CASSFGRASYEQYF
many,15,TRBV20-1,TRBJ2-1,TRBD2,TGCAGTGCCCCCACCCCCGGACTAGCCTACAATGAGCAGTTCTTC,CSAPTPGLAYNEQFF
many,14,TRBV7-2,TRBJ2-3,-,TGTGCCAGCAGCTTAGACAGGCGCACAGATACGCAGTATTTT,CASSLDRRTDTQYF
many,12,TRBV19,TRBJ2-7,-,TGTGCCAGTAGCCTCGGTTCGCACGAGCAGTACTTC,CASSLGSHEQYF
many,13,TRBV29-1,TRBJ2-1,-,TGCAGCGTCCGACGACCGGGACCCAATGAGCAGTTCTTC,CSVRRPGPNEQFF
many,15,TRBV7-2,TRBJ1-5,TRBD1,TGTGCCAGCAGCTTAGCGACAGGGAATAATCAGCCCCAGCATTTT,CASSLATGNNQPQHF
few,16,TRBV28,TRBJ1-5,-,TGTGCCAGCAGTTTATCTAAGGGTATGGGCAATCAGCCCCAGCATTTT,CASSLSKGMGNQPQHF
many,16,TRBV7-9,TRBJ2-3,-,TGTGCCAGCAGCTTTGGGGACTCCCTGGGGGCAGATACGCAGTATTTT,CASSFGDSLGADTQYF
many,15,TRBV28,TRBJ2-7,TRBD1,TGTGCCAGCAGTTTTAGCCGGGACAGGTCCTACGAGCAGTACTTC,CASSFSRDRSYEQYF
many,16,TRBV7-2,TRBJ2-1,TRBD2,TGTGCCAGCAGGTCAAGACTAGCGGGAGGATACAATGAGCAGTTCTTC,CASRSRLAGGYNEQFF
many,14,TRBV28,TRBJ2-2,TRBD2,TGTGCCAGCAGGCGGACTAGGAACACCGGGGAGCTGTTTTTT,CASRRTRNTGELFF
many,15,TRBV28,TRBJ1-2,-,TGTGCCAGCAGGGGAGCAGATACCCCAAACTATGGCTACACCTTC,CASRGADTPNYGYTF
many,13,TRBV5-1,TRBJ1-2,-,TGCGCCAGCAGCTACGACATGAACTATGGCTACACCTTC,CASSYDMNYGYTF
many,19,TRBV4-2,TRBJ2-1,TRBD2,TGTGCCAGCAGCCAAGAATCTCCCGCCAGCGGGGGCTTATACAATGAGCAGTTCTTC,CASSQESPASGGLYNEQFF
many,14,TRBV27,TRBJ2-1,-,TGTGCCAGCTCCTTGCTTAGGGCTAGCGTTGAGCAGTTCTTC,CASSLLRASVEQFF
many,17,TRBV20-1,TRBJ2-1,TRBD2,TGCAGTGCTGATGGACTAGCGGGAGCGAGCTCCTACAATGAGCAGTTCTTC,CSADGLAGASSYNEQFF
many,15,TRBV5-1,TRBJ2-7,TRBD2,TGCGCCAGCAGCTTGGGGGGACTAGCGGGAGTTGGGCAGTACTTC,CASSLGGLAGVGQYF
many,14,TRBV12-5,TRBJ2-3,TRBD2,TGTGCTAGTAACCCTAGCGGGGAGCCAGATACGCAGTATTTT,CASNPSGEPDTQYF
many,13,TRBV30,TRBJ2-2,-,TGTGCCGGCCCGGGACTCATCACCGGGGAGCTGTTTTTT,CAGPGLITGELFF
-,16,TRBV3-1,TRBJ2-7,TRBD2,TGTGCCAGCAGCCAAGCTGGGACTAGCGGGTTTGGAGAGCAGTACTTC,CASSQAGTSGFGEQYF